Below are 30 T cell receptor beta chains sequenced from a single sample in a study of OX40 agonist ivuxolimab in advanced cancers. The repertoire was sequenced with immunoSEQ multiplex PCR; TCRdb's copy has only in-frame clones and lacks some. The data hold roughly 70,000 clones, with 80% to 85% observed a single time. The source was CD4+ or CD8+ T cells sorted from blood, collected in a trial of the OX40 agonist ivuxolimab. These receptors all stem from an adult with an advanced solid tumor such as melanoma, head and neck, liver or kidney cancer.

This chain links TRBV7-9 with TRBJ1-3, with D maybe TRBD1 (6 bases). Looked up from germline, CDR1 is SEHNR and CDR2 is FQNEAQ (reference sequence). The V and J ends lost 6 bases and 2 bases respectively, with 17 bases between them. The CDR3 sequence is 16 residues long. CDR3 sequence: CASRLQGVGAGNTIYF. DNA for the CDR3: TGTGCCAGCAGGCTACAGGGTGTGGGTGCTGGAAACACCATATATTTT.

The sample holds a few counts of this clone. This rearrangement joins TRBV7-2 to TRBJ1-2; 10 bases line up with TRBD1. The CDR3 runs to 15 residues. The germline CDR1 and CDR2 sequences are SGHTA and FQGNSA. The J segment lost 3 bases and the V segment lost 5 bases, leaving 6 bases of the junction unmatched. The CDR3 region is CASSPRQGAHYGYTF. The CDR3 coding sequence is TGTGCCAGCAGCCCTAGACAGGGGGCCCACTATGGCTACACCTTC.

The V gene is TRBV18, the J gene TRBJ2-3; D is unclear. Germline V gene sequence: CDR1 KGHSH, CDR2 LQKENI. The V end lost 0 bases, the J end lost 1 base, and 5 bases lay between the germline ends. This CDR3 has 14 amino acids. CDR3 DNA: TGTGCCAGCTCACCACCCCTGCGCACAGATACGCAGTATTTT. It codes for CASSPPLRTDTQYF.

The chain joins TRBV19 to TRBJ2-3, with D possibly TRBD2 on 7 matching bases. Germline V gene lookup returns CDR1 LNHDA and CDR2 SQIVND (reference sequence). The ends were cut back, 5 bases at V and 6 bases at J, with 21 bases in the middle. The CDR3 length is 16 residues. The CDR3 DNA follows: TGTGCCAGTAGTCGGGCGAGGGGGGGCGATGGGGATACGCAGTATTTT. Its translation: CASSRARGGDGDTQYF.

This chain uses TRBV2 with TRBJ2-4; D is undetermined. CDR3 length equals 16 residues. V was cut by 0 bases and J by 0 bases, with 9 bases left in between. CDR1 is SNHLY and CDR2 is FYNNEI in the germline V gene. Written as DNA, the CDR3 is TGTGCCAGCAGTGAAGCGGGCTCACTAGCCAAAAACATTCAGTACTTC. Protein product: CASSEAGSLAKNIQYF.

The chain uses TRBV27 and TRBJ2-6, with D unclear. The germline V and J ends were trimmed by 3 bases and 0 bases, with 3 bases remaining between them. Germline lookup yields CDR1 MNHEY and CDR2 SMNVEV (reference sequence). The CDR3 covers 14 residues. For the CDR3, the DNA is TGTGCCAGCAGTTTCCTCTCTGGGGCCAACGTCCTGACTTTC. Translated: CASSFLSGANVLTF.

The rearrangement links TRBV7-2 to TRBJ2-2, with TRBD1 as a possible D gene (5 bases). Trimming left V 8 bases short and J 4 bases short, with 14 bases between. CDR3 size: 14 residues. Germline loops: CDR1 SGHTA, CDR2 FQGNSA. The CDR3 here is CASQRGLGTGELFF. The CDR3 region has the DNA TGTGCCAGCCAAAGGGGATTGGGCACCGGGGAGCTGTTTTTT.

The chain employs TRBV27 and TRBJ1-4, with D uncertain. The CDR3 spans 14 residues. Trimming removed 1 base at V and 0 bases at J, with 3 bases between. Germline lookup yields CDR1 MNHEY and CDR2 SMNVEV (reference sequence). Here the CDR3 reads CASSLYSTNEKLFF. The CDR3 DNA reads TGTGCCAGCAGTTTATATTCAACTAATGAAAAACTGTTTTTT.

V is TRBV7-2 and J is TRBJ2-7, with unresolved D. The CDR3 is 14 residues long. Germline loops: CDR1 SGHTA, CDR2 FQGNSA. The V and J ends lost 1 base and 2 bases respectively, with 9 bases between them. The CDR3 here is CASSLGPRTYEQYF. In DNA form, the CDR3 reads TGTGCCAGCAGCTTAGGCCCCAGAACCTACGAGCAGTACTTC.

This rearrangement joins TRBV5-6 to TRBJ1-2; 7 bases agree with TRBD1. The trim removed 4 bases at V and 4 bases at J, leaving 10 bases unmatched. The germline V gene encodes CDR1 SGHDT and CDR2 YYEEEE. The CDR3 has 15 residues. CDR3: CASSPQGNSVYGYTF. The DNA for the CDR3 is TGTGCCAGCAGCCCACAGGGGAATAGTGTCTATGGCTACACCTTC.

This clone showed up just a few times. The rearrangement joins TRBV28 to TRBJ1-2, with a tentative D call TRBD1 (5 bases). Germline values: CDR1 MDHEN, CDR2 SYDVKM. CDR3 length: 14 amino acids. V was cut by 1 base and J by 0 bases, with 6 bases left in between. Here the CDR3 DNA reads TGTGCCAGCAGTTTATCGGGACCTAACTATGGCTACACCTTC. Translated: CASSLSGPNYGYTF.

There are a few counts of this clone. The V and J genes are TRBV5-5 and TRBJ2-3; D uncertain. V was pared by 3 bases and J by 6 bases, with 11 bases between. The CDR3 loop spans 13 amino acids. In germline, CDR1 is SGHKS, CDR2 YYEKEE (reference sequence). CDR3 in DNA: TGTGCCAGCAGCTCTGGCCCCCCCGATACGCAGTATTTT. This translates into CASSSGPPDTQYF.

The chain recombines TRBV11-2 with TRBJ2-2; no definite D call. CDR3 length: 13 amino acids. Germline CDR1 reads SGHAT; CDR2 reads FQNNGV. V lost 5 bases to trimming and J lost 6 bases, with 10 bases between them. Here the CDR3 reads CASSLNGPGELFF. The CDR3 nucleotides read TGTGCCAGCAGCCTAAACGGCCCCGGGGAGCTGTTTTTT. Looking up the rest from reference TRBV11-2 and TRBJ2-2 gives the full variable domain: EAGVAQSPRYKIIEKRQSVAFWCNPISGHATLYWYQQILGQGPKLLIQFQNNGVVDDSQLPKDRFSAERLKGVDSTLKIQPAKLEDSAVYLCASSLNGPGELFFGEGSRLTVL.

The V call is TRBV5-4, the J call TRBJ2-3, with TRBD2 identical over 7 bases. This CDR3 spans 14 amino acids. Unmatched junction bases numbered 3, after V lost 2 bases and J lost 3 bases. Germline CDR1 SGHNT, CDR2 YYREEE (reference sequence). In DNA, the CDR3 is TGTGCCAGCAGCTTAGGACTAGAGACAGATACGCAGTATTTT. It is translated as CASSLGLETDTQYF.

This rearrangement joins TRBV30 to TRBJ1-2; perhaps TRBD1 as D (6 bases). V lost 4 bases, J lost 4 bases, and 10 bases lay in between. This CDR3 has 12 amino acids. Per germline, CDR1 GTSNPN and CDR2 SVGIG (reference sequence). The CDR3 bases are TGTGCCTGGACACAGGGCCTCTATGGCTACACCTTC. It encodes CAWTQGLYGYTF.

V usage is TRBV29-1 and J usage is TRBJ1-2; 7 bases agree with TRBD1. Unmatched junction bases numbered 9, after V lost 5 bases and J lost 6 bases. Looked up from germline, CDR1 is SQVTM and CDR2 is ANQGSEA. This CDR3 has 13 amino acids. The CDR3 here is CSVKETGPNGYTF. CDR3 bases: TGCAGCGTTAAGGAGACAGGGCCAAATGGCTACACCTTC.

The CDR3 nucleotides read TGTGCCAGCAGCGTAGTCCACAGTCCCCTTACAGATACGCAGTATTTT. This translates into CASSVVHSPLTDTQYF. This chain connects TRBV9 to TRBJ2-3, with D unclear. The germline gives CDR1 SGDLS, CDR2 YYNGEE. Trimming pared 0 bases from V and 3 bases from J, leaving 14 bases between. This CDR3 comprises 16 residues.

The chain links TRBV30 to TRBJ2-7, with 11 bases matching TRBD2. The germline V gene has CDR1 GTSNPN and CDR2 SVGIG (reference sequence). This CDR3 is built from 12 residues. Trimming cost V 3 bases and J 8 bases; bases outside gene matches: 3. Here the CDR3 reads CAWRLAGVKQYF. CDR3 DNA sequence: TGTGCCTGGAGACTAGCGGGAGTGAAGCAGTACTTC. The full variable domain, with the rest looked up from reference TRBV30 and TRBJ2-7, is SQTIHQWPATLVQPVGSPLSLECTVEGTSNPNLYWYRQAAGRGLQLLFYSVGIGQISSEVPQNLSASRPQDRQFILSSKKLLLSDSGFYLCAWRLAGVKQYFGPGTRLTVT.

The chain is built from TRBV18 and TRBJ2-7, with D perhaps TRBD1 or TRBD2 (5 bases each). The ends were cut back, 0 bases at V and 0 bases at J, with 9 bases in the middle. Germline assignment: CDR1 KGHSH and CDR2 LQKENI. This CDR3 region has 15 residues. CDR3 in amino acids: CASSPPGRTSYEQYF. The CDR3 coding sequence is TGTGCCAGCTCACCACCGGGACGGACCTCCTACGAGCAGTACTTC.

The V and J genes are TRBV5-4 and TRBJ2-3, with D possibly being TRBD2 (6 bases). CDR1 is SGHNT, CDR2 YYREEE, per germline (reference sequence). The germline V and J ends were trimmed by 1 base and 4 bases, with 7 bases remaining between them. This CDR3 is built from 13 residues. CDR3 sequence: CASSLTSPDTQYF. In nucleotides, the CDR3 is TGTGCCAGCAGCTTGACTAGCCCAGATACGCAGTATTTT.

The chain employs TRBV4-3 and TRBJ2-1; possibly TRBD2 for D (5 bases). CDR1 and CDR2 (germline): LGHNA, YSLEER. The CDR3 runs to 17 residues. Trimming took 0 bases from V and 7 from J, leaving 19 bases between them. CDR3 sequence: CASSQDLSWLASNEQFF. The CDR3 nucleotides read TGCGCCAGCAGCCAAGATTTGAGTTGGCTAGCTAGTAATGAGCAGTTCTTC.

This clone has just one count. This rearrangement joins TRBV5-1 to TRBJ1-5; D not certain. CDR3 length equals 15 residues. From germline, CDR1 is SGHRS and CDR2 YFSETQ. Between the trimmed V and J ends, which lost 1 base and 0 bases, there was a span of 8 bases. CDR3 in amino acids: CASSLLGNSNQPQHF. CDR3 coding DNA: TGCGCCAGCAGCTTGTTGGGAAATAGCAATCAGCCCCAGCATTTT.

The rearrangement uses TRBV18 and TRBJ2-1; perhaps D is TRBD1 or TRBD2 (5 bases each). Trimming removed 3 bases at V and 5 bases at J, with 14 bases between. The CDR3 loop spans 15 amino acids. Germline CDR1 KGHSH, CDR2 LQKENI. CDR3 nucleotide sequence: TGTGCCAGCTCACCGGGGTTGGGGGACGACAATGAGCAGTTCTTC. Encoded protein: CASSPGLGDDNEQFF.

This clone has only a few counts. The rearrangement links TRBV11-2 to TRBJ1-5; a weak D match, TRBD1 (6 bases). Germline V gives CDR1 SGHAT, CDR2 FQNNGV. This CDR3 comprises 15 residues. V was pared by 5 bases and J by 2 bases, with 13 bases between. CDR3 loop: CASSPTGWGNQPQHF. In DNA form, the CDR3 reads TGTGCCAGCAGCCCTACAGGGTGGGGCAATCAGCCCCAGCATTTT.

CDR3 nucleotide sequence: TGTGCCAGTAGTCCCTTCAGTTCTAGCAGTCTACCCGGGGGCGGGGAGCTGTTTTTT. Amino acid sequence: CASSPFSSSSLPGGGELFF. This chain connects TRBV19 to TRBJ2-2, with D perhaps matching TRBD2 (6 bases). This CDR3 comprises 19 residues. CDR1 and CDR2 from the germline V gene are LNHDA and SQIVND (reference sequence). The V end lost 5 bases, the J end lost 7 bases, and 29 bases lay between the germline ends.

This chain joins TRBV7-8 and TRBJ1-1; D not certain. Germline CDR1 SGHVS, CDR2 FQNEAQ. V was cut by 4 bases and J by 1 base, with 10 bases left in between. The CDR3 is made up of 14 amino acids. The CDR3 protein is CASSSTNTNTEAFF. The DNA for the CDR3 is TGTGCCAGCAGCTCAACCAACACGAACACTGAAGCTTTCTTT.

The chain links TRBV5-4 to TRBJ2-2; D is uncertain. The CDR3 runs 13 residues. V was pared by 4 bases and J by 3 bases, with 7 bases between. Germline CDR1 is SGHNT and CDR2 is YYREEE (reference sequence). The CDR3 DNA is TGTGCCAGCAGCCCTGAGGACACCGGGGAGCTGTTTTTT. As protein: CASSPEDTGELFF.

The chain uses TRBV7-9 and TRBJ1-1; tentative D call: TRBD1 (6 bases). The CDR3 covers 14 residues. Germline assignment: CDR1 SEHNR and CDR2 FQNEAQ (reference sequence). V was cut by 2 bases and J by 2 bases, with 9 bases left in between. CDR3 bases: TGTGCCAGCAGCTTATCACAGGGAAACACTGAAGCTTTCTTT. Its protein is CASSLSQGNTEAFF.

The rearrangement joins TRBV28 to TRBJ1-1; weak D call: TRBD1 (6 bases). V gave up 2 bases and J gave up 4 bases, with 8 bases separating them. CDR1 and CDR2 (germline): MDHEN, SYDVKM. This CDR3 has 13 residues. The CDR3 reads CASSLGTITEAFF. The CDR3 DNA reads TGTGCCAGCAGTTTAGGGACAATCACTGAAGCTTTCTTT.

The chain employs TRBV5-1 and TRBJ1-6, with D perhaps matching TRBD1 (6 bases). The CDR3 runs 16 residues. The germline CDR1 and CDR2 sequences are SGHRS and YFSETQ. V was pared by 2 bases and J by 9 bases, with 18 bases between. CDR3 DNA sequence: TGCGCCAGCAGCTTAAAACCGGGGGCGACGGGTTCACCCCTCCACTTT. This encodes CASSLKPGATGSPLHF.